This T cell receptor beta chain was obtained from a study of cytomegalovirus exposure and HLA in healthy donors. Notes on the study in general: HLA allele associations emerged for about 16,000 TCR beta sequences in a later analysis, at 0.05 false discovery rate. Presence/absence analyses assumed roughly uniform sequencing depth across donors. Equally common other TCR beta chains were less clonally expanded than HLA-associated ones, a later analysis found.

The CDR3 runs 16 residues. The germline CDR1 and CDR2 sequences are SGHRS and YFSETQ. V was pared by 0 bases and J by 7 bases, with 8 bases of the junction left unmatched. The PCR had 60 Vbeta and 13 Jbeta primers. Here immunoSEQ multiplex PCR was the method, and the copy in TCRdb shows in-frame clones only, minus some. The sample holds roughly 130,000 clones, under 80% seen once. A word on this clone: Antigen unknown.

The donors comprised healthy bone marrow donors. The V and J genes are TRBV5-1 and TRBJ2-7, with 12 bases fitting TRBD1. Sequenced: PBMCs. The source is a woman aged 50 to 65 in good health and CMV-seropositive. CDR3 coding DNA: TGCGCCAGCAGCTTGGCCCCCGGGACAGGGGGCGAAGAGCAGTACTTC. Its translation is CASSLAPGTGGEEQYF.